The 26 T cell receptor beta chains below were found in one sample sequenced in a study of siplizumab effects on memory and regulatory T cells. Clones were sequenced by immunoSEQ multiplex PCR, and TCRdb holds only the in-frame ones, with some missing. The sample holds around 100,000 clones; around 92% are singletons and the top ten take roughly 0.78%. Sequencing was done on a sample of Tregs sorted from blood. These TCRs come from a human donor in good health.

This clone was detected a few times. The V gene is TRBV18, the J gene TRBJ2-7; unclear D gene. The CDR3 loop spans 12 amino acids. The ends were cut back, 5 bases at V and 4 bases at J, with 9 bases in the middle. The V gene's germline CDR1 is KGHSH and CDR2 LQKENI. CDR3 sequence (DNA): TGTGCCAGCTCATCAGCGAGATACGAGCAGTACTTC. Translating it yields CASSSARYEQYF.

V gene TRBV7-3 combines with J gene TRBJ2-2; D might be TRBD1 (6 bases). V lost 5 bases and J lost 1, with 11 bases in between. CDR1 and CDR2 from the germline V gene are SGHTA and FQGTGA. The CDR3 is 15 residues long. For the CDR3, the DNA is TGTGCCAGCAGCCCGATGACAGGGAACACCGGGGAGCTGTTTTTT. Its translation: CASSPMTGNTGELFF. The full variable domain, completed using reference TRBV7-3 and TRBJ2-2, is GAGVSQTPSNKVTEKGKYVELRCDPISGHTALYWYRQSLGQGPEFLIYFQGTGAADDSGLPNDRFFAVRPEGSVSTLKIQRTERGDSAVYLCASSPMTGNTGELFFGEGSRLTVL.

V gene TRBV27 combines with J gene TRBJ1-1; D is ambiguous. There are 16 residues in the CDR3. V lost 2 bases, J lost 0 bases, and 13 bases lay in between. Looked up from germline, CDR1 is MNHEY and CDR2 is SMNVEV (reference sequence). CDR3 bases: TGTGCCAGCAGTTTAGGGTTGGCAGGACTGAACACTGAAGCTTTCTTT. Residues: CASSLGLAGLNTEAFF.

The chain couples TRBV19 to TRBJ2-2; no clear D. The CDR3 sequence is 12 residues long. In germline, CDR1 is LNHDA, CDR2 SQIVND (reference sequence). V lost 6 bases to trimming and J lost 6 bases, with 8 bases between them. For the CDR3, the DNA is TGTGCCAGTAGACGTGTAGCCGGGGAGCTGTTTTTT. Encoded protein: CASRRVAGELFF.

The chain links TRBV11-3 to TRBJ2-3, with D maybe TRBD1 (5 bases). The CDR3 sequence is 15 residues long. Looked up from germline, CDR1 is SGHNT and CDR2 is YENEEA. V gave up 1 base and J gave up 2 bases, with 10 bases separating them. The CDR3 DNA is TGTGCCAGCAGCTTAGGGCAGGGTGCCACAGATACGCAGTATTTT. Translating gives CASSLGQGATDTQYF. The entire variable domain, with the rest obtained from reference TRBV11-3 and TRBJ2-3, is as follows: EAGVVQSPRYKIIEKKQPVAFWCNPISGHNTLYWYLQNLGQGPELLIRYENEEAVDDSQLPKDRFSAERLKGVDSTLKIQPAELGDSAVYLCASSLGQGATDTQYFGPGTRLTVL.

The genes are TRBV7-9 and TRBJ1-3, with D unresolved. The germline V gene has CDR1 SEHNR and CDR2 FQNEAQ (reference sequence). This CDR3 contains 16 residues. V dropped 3 bases and J dropped 2 bases, with 14 bases sitting between them. CDR3 nucleotide sequence: TGTGCCAGCAGCTTTCTACGGACGGCGACTGGAAACACCATATATTTT. Its translation is CASSFLRTATGNTIYF.

The J gene is TRBJ2-5, the V gene TRBV7-6, with 8 bases lining up with TRBD1. Looked up from germline, CDR1 is SGHVS and CDR2 is FNYEAQ. The CDR3 covers 17 residues. V trimming: 5 bases; J trimming: 4 bases; junction bases outside the gene matches: 15. The CDR3 bases are TGTGCCAGCAGCCCCCGGGACAGGAATAACCGCGTAGAGACCCAGTACTTC. Amino acids: CASSPRDRNNRVETQYF. Looking up the rest from reference TRBV7-6 and TRBJ2-5 gives the full variable domain: GAGVSQSPRYKVTKRGQDVALRCDPISGHVSLYWYRQALGQGPEFLTYFNYEAQQDKSGLPNDRFSAERPEGSISTLTIQRTEQRDSAMYRCASSPRDRNNRVETQYFGPGTRLLVL.

The rearrangement links TRBV27 to TRBJ1-6, with D possibly TRBD1 on 6 matching bases. The CDR3 totals 15 residues. CDR1 is MNHEY and CDR2 is SMNVEV in the germline V gene (reference sequence). Trimming stripped 3 bases from V and 4 bases from J, with 10 bases between. CDR3 bases: TGTGCCAGCAGTTTTATGGGGGCGTATAATTCACCCCTCCACTTT. Protein product: CASSFMGAYNSPLHF.

The rearrangement uses TRBV10-2 and TRBJ2-5, with no clear D. V lost 2 bases, J lost 5 bases, and 3 bases lay in between. The germline V gene encodes CDR1 WSHSY and CDR2 SAAADI. The CDR3 sequence is 11 residues long. The CDR3 nucleotides are TGCGCCAGCAGTGAGGGGGAGACCCAGTACTTC. Encoded protein: CASSEGETQYF.

The chain joins TRBV9 to TRBJ2-3; no definite D call. This CDR3 region has 12 residues. Trimming took 3 bases from V and 8 from J, leaving 10 bases between them. Germline values: CDR1 SGDLS, CDR2 YYNGEE. CDR3 nucleotide sequence: TGTGCCAGCAGCGACGGCTTTGGTACGCAGTATTTT. It specifies CASSDGFGTQYF.

V is TRBV7-3 and J is TRBJ2-5; D ambiguous. Deletions cut 5 bases from V and 1 base from J, with 8 bases between. The CDR3 is 13 amino acids. Germline CDR1 is SGHTA and CDR2 is FQGTGA. The CDR3 loop is CASSPHIQETQYF. CDR3 nucleotide sequence: TGTGCCAGCAGCCCGCATATCCAAGAGACCCAGTACTTC.

The chain employs TRBV4-1 and TRBJ2-3; the D gene is possibly TRBD2 (5 bases). The V gene's germline CDR1 is MGHRA and CDR2 YSYEKL. The V gene lost 4 bases and the J gene lost 9 bases, with 17 bases spanning the gap. The CDR3 totals 14 residues. Written as DNA, the CDR3 is TGCGCCAGCAGCCCTTCGGACGTGAGGGCGACGCAGTATTTT. Encoded protein: CASSPSDVRATQYF.

The chain links TRBV5-6 to TRBJ1-1; perhaps TRBD1 as D (5 bases). Trimming pared 4 bases from V and 10 bases from J, leaving 14 bases between. The CDR3 sequence is 12 residues long. Germline loops: CDR1 SGHDT, CDR2 YYEEEE. The CDR3 spells CASSMGPGGAFF. The CDR3 DNA sequence: TGTGCCAGCAGCATGGGGCCCGGGGGAGCTTTCTTT.

The chain carries TRBV15 and TRBJ2-3, with D unclear. With 0 bases removed from V and 7 bases from J, the gap between germline ends came to 23 bases. Germline assignment: CDR1 LNHNV and CDR2 YYDKDF (reference sequence). The CDR3 is 18 amino acids. The CDR3 sequence: CATSRDIGMTARSHTQYF. The DNA of the CDR3 is TGTGCCACCAGCAGAGATATTGGTATGACGGCGAGGTCGCATACGCAGTATTTT.

The chain is built from TRBV29-1 and TRBJ1-1; possible D gene TRBD1, 6 bases. Per the germline V gene, CDR1 is SQVTM and CDR2 is ANQGSEA. The CDR3 loop spans 14 amino acids. V lost 4 bases, J lost 0 bases, and 12 bases lay in between. The CDR3 DNA is TGCAGCGTTGGCACAGGGACGATGAACACTGAAGCTTTCTTT. Amino acids: CSVGTGTMNTEAFF.

The V call is TRBV6-6, the J call TRBJ1-1; D gene uncertain. The CDR3 runs 10 residues. Germline V gene data show CDR1 as MNHNY and CDR2 as SVGAGI (reference sequence). Trimming removed 8 bases from V and 5 bases from J, with 6 bases in between. CDR3 in DNA: TGTGCCAGCCAAAATACTGAAGCTTTCTTT. It translates to CASQNTEAFF.

This rearrangement joins TRBV30 to TRBJ1-5; D call uncertain. The CDR3 length is 13 residues. Germline lookup yields CDR1 GTSNPN and CDR2 SVGIG (reference sequence). V lost 1 base to trimming and J lost 8 bases, with 12 bases between them. In DNA, the CDR3 is TGTGCCTGGAGTGAAAGAATGGGAGAGCCCCAGCATTTT. This gives the protein CAWSERMGEPQHF.

In this sample, this clone turned up once. The V gene is TRBV10-3, the J gene TRBJ1-1; D ambiguous. V was pared by 7 bases and J by 0 bases, with 9 bases between. The CDR3 consists of 13 residues. Germline V CDR1 and CDR2: ENHRY, SYGVKD. The DNA for the CDR3 is TGTGCCATCACGGCGAACTTGAACACTGAAGCTTTCTTT. This encodes CAITANLNTEAFF.

The chain carries TRBV2 and TRBJ1-1; D not certain. Germline CDR1 is SNHLY and CDR2 is FYNNEI. The V end lost 7 bases, the J end lost 0 bases, and 6 bases lay between the germline ends. CDR3 size: 12 residues. DNA for the CDR3: TGTGCCAGCATAGGAGTGAACACTGAAGCTTTCTTT. Translating gives CASIGVNTEAFF.

The V and J genes are TRBV6-5 and TRBJ2-1; a possible D gene is TRBD1 (6 bases). The CDR3 has 15 amino acids. Germline V gene sequence: CDR1 MNHEY, CDR2 SVGAGI. With 4 bases removed from V and 0 bases from J, the gap between germline ends came to 10 bases. CDR3 sequence (DNA): TGTGCCAGCAGTTTAACAGGGAGCTCCTACAATGAGCAGTTCTTC. Amino acid sequence: CASSLTGSSYNEQFF.

The V gene is TRBV6-6, the J gene TRBJ2-7; 10 bases match TRBD2. The germline V gene has CDR1 MNHNY and CDR2 SVGAGI (reference sequence). This CDR3 is built from 15 residues. With 6 bases clipped from V and 5 bases from J, the junction kept 10 bases outside the gene matches. CDR3: CASSSGTSVLDEQYF. The CDR3 region has the DNA TGTGCCAGCAGCTCCGGGACTAGCGTTCTGGACGAGCAGTACTTC.

This chain uses TRBV18 with TRBJ2-1; tentative D call: TRBD1 (6 bases). This CDR3 region has 14 residues. Trimming took 1 base from V and 8 from J, leaving 12 bases between them. Germline loops: CDR1 KGHSH, CDR2 LQKENI. The chain's CDR3 is CASSPQHREHEQFF. CDR3 coding DNA: TGTGCCAGCTCACCACAACACAGGGAGCATGAGCAGTTCTTC.

The chain couples TRBV18 to TRBJ2-7; perhaps D is TRBD1 or TRBD2 (5 bases each). Germline values: CDR1 KGHSH, CDR2 LQKENI. V was trimmed by 4 bases and J by 3 bases, leaving 19 bases between them. CDR3 length equals 16 residues. CDR3 in DNA: TGTGCCAGCTCACAAACCCGGGACCGTTCGAACTACGAGCAGTACTTC. Protein product: CASSQTRDRSNYEQYF. The full variable domain, its missing parts supplied by reference TRBV18 and TRBJ2-7, is NAGVMQNPRHLVRRRGQEARLRCSPMKGHSHVYWYRQLPEEGLKFMVYLQKENIIDESGMPKERFSAEFPKEGPSILRIQQVVRGDSAAYFCASSQTRDRSNYEQYFGPGTRLTVT.

CDR3 in DNA: TGTGCCAGCTCACCAAGACAGGAACACCATCAGCCCCAGCATTTT. It yields the protein CASSPRQEHHQPQHF. The chain has TRBV18 and TRBJ1-5; possibly TRBD1 for D (6 bases). Looked up from germline, CDR1 is KGHSH and CDR2 is LQKENI. The CDR3 sequence is 15 residues long. V shed 2 bases and J shed 5 bases, with 13 bases lying between them.

This clone was recorded only once. The chain joins TRBV19 to TRBJ1-1; no clear D. Germline V gives CDR1 LNHDA, CDR2 SQIVND (reference sequence). Trimming took 6 bases from V and 2 from J, leaving 10 bases between them. The CDR3 loop spans 13 amino acids. CDR3 DNA: TGTGCCAGTAGAGCGGAGGGAAACACTGAAGCTTTCTTT. Encoded protein: CASRAEGNTEAFF.

V gene TRBV6-1 combines with J gene TRBJ2-7; 7 bases map to TRBD2. Germline V gene lookup returns CDR1 MNHNS and CDR2 SASEGT. This CDR3 comprises 17 residues. The ends lost 4 bases at V and 2 bases at J; junction bases unmatched: 14. The CDR3: CASSVRLLADVAYEQYF. The DNA for the CDR3 is TGTGCCAGCAGTGTCCGCCTCCTAGCGGATGTGGCCTACGAGCAGTACTTC.